This is a list of T cell receptor beta chains from one sample in a study of PD-1 blockade in mismatch repair-deficient tumors. Repertoires were generated with immunoSEQ multiplex PCR, while TCRdb's copy carries only in-frame clones and drops some. The table lists 45,000 to 55,000 clones, over 70% of them singletons. This material consisted of peripheral blood, taken around 19 weeks after starting pembrolizumab. The source of these receptors is an adult with mismatch repair-deficient cancer. Each CDR3 is given with its conserved first and last residue. A D gene is named only where the DNA matches it firmly. The size field is filled for only some rows; it gives once, few, many or a size class.

-,TRBV28,few,TRBJ1-2,15,TGTGCCAGCAGTTCACCCCAACAGGGTTTGGGTGGCTACACCTTC,CASSSPQQGLGGYTF
-,TRBV9,few,TRBJ1-2,14,TGTGCCAGCAGCGTAGGGGGCACGGACTATGGCTACACCTTC,CASSVGGTDYGYTF
TRBD1,TRBV28,-,TRBJ1-5,15,TGTGCCAGCAGCCCGGGACAGGGGCTCAATCAGCCCCAGCATTTT,CASSPGQGLNQPQHF
-,TRBV19,-,TRBJ1-2,13,TGTGCCAGTAGTATACGGCAGGGTGGTGGCTACACCTTC,CASSIRQGGGYTF
-,TRBV27,-,TRBJ1-1,13,TGTGCCAGCAGTTTAAACAGGAACACTGAAGCTTTCTTT,CASSLNRNTEAFF
TRBD2,TRBV27,-,TRBJ2-1,15,TGTGCCAGCAGTTTTTCGCTAGCGGGATACAATGAGCAGTTCTTC,CASSFSLAGYNEQFF
-,TRBV5-1,-,TRBJ1-1,14,TGCGCCAGCAGCCCCAGGGAATCGGACACTGAAGCTTTCTTT,CASSPRESDTEAFF
-,TRBV10-2,-,TRBJ1-1,11,TGCGCCAGCAGTGTGGGCACTGAAGCTTTCTTT,CASSVGTEAFF
-,TRBV7-3,-,TRBJ2-2,15,TGTGCCAGCAGTCTCCCCGGACTAAACACCGGGGAGCTGTTTTTT,CASSLPGLNTGELFF
-,TRBV7-2,few,TRBJ2-1,11,TGTGCCAGCAGCTTAGTAGATGAGCAGTTCTTC,CASSLVDEQFF
-,TRBV10-2,-,TRBJ2-2,13,TGCGCCAGCAGTGAGGCGTCCACCGGGGAGCTGTTTTTT,CASSEASTGELFF
-,TRBV19,-,TRBJ1-1,14,TGTGCCAGTAGTGGCAGCCAGGGAGGAACTGAAGCTTTCTTT,CASSGSQGGTEAFF
TRBD2,TRBV11-2,-,TRBJ2-1,15,TGTGCCAGCAGCGGTAGCGGGAGGGGGAACAATGAGCAGTTCTTC,CASSGSGRGNNEQFF
TRBD1,TRBV5-4,-,TRBJ2-5,13,TGTGCCAGCAGCACGGACAGGGCGGAGACCCAGTACTTC,CASSTDRAETQYF
-,TRBV7-9,-,TRBJ2-1,16,TGTGCCAGCAGCTCAGCTTCCGGGACTCGATCAAATGAGCAGTTCTTC,CASSSASGTRSNEQFF
-,TRBV5-1,-,TRBJ2-3,15,TGCGCCAGCAGCGAACGTAGCGGTTACACAGATACGCAGTATTTT,CASSERSGYTDTQYF
-,TRBV5-4,-,TRBJ1-2,11,TGTGCCAGCAGCTCGGTGAACGGCTACACCTTC,CASSSVNGYTF
-,TRBV7-9,-,TRBJ2-1,15,TGTGCCAGCAGCCTACGAGGGACCGTAGTCAATGAGCAGTTCTTC,CASSLRGTVVNEQFF
TRBD2,TRBV19,-,TRBJ2-1,13,TGTGCCACCGCGACTAGCGGGAAGTCCGAGCAGTTCTTC,CATATSGKSEQFF
-,TRBV6-5,few,TRBJ2-7,14,TGTGCCAGCAGCCAGGGGCAGGGAGCATACGAGCAGTACTTC,CASSQGQGAYEQYF
TRBD1,TRBV5-4,few,TRBJ1-2,16,TGTGCCAGCAGCCAGGACAGGGGGCTTCTGGACTATGGCTACACCTTC,CASSQDRGLLDYGYTF
-,TRBV7-2,-,TRBJ1-4,14,TGTGCCAGCAGCTTATGGGCAGGGGATGAAAAACTGTTTTTT,CASSLWAGDEKLFF
-,TRBV18,few,TRBJ2-1,14,TGTGCCAGCTCACCGTCGGGCTCCGACAATGAGCAGTTCTTC,CASSPSGSDNEQFF
-,TRBV6-1,-,TRBJ2-7,14,TGTGCCAGCAGTGAAGCGATCCGGGGCTACGAGCAGTACTTC,CASSEAIRGYEQYF
-,TRBV11-2,-,TRBJ1-1,11,TGTGCCAGCAGCTGGGTCACTGAAGCTTTCTTT,CASSWVTEAFF
TRBD2,TRBV7-9,-,TRBJ2-5,19,TGTGCCAGCAGCTTAGGTCCCCGCTCGACTAGGCGGGAGGAGGAGACCCAGTACTTC,CASSLGPRSTRREEETQYF
TRBD2,TRBV9,few,TRBJ2-5,16,TGTGCCAGCAGCCTGACAGCTAGCGGGAGGTTTAAGACCCAGTACTTC,CASSLTASGRFKTQYF
-,TRBV6-1,-,TRBJ2-6,14,TGTGCCAGCAGTATGGACTCTGGGGCCAACGTCCTGACTTTC,CASSMDSGANVLTF
-,TRBV9,-,TRBJ2-3,15,TGTGCCAGCAGCCCACAGCTGGGTACGACAGATACGCAGTATTTT,CASSPQLGTTDTQYF
-,TRBV6-5,-,TRBJ2-7,14,TGTGCCAGCAGTTACTCGCAGAAATCCTACGAGCAGTACTTC,CASSYSQKSYEQYF
TRBD1,TRBV7-2,-,TRBJ1-5,15,TGTGCCAGCAGCTTAGGGGGACAGGGCCACCAGCCCCAGCATTTT,CASSLGGQGHQPQHF
TRBD1,TRBV6-5,few,TRBJ2-2,16,TGTGCCAGCAGTTACGGGAACAGGGGGCTTCCCGGGGAGCTGTTTTTT,CASSYGNRGLPGELFF
-,TRBV6-5,few,TRBJ2-3,13,TGTGCCAGCAGTTACTCTGCGGGAGATACGCAGTATTTT,CASSYSAGDTQYF
TRBD2,TRBV30,-,TRBJ2-5,14,TGTGCCTGGAGTAGCGGGAGTCCTCGAGAGACCCAGTACTTC,CAWSSGSPRETQYF
TRBD2,TRBV5-6,few,TRBJ2-1,17,TGTGCCAGCAGCTCTCTGACTAGCGGCCGTCTTGACAATGAGCAGTTCTTC,CASSSLTSGRLDNEQFF
-,TRBV19,-,TRBJ2-1,13,TGTGCCAGTAGTATCCCCTACGGCAATGAGCAGTTCTTC,CASSIPYGNEQFF